These T cell receptor beta chains were read from a single sample in a study of early stage breast cancer tumors. TCRdb's table, derived via immunoSEQ multiplex PCR, lists solely in-frame clones and lacks some. The table includes some 41,000 clones, over 60% detected once. Sequencing was done on a sample of blood. The origin of the receptors is a person aged 50 to 59 with breast cancer. The CDR3 runs from the conserved cysteine through the conserved F or W. A D gene is named only where the DNA matches it firmly. A row's size may be missing; if present it is once, few, many or a size class.

J	V	size	D	CDR3	DNA
TRBJ2-7	TRBV2	.	.	CASRDAGTTYYEQYF	TGTGCCAGCAGAGATGCCGGGACAACCTACTACGAGCAGTACTTC
TRBJ1-2	TRBV6-1	.	TRBD1	CASSEMGTGASLGYGYTF	TGTGCCAGCAGTGAAATGGGGACAGGGGCCTCCTTGGGGTATGGCTACACCTTC
TRBJ2-7	TRBV5-5	few	.	CASSYTVYAPYEQYF	TGTGCCAGCAGCTATACGGTATATGCTCCCTACGAGCAGTACTTC
TRBJ1-1	TRBV11-2	.	TRBD1	CASSLGQNLLTEAFF	TGTGCCAGCAGCTTGGGACAGAACCTTCTTACTGAAGCTTTCTTT
TRBJ1-5	TRBV7-9	.	TRBD1	CASSLQGPDQPQHF	TGTGCCAGCAGCCTACAGGGGCCCGATCAGCCCCAGCATTTT
TRBJ1-2	TRBV29-1	.	TRBD1	CSVGQGDTDYTF	TGCAGCGTTGGGCAGGGGGATACGGACTACACCTTC
TRBJ1-3	TRBV11-2	.	.	CASSSGQGPGNTIYF	TGTGCCAGCAGCTCCGGTCAGGGGCCTGGAAACACCATATATTTT
TRBJ1-5	TRBV6-5	few	TRBD1	CASSSGTGDGKPQHF	TGTGCCAGCAGCAGTGGGACAGGGGATGGGAAGCCCCAGCATTTT
TRBJ1-1	TRBV18	few	TRBD1	CASSPLAQGARVNTEAFF	TGTGCCAGCTCACCACTAGCACAGGGGGCGAGAGTCAACACTGAAGCTTTCTTT
TRBJ2-3	TRBV9	.	TRBD2	CASSVGLAGGPSTDTQYF	TGTGCCAGCAGCGTAGGACTAGCGGGAGGGCCAAGCACAGATACGCAGTATTTT
TRBJ1-1	TRBV6-5	few	.	CASSYAGNTEAFF	TGTGCCAGCAGTTATGCGGGGAACACTGAAGCTTTCTTT
TRBJ1-2	TRBV9	.	.	CASSPDPGATHGYTF	TGTGCCAGCAGCCCTGATCCAGGGGCCACGCACGGCTACACCTTC
TRBJ1-5	TRBV4-3	.	.	CASSLGAQAGEPQHF	TGCGCCAGCAGCCTCGGGGCCCAAGCAGGGGAGCCCCAGCATTTT
TRBJ1-1	TRBV2	.	.	CASSDRNTEAFF	TGTGCCAGCAGTGACAGAAACACTGAAGCTTTCTTT
TRBJ1-2	TRBV29-1	.	.	CSVEREYYGYTF	TGCAGCGTTGAAAGGGAGTACTATGGCTACACCTTC
TRBJ2-1	TRBV11-3	.	TRBD1	CASSLPGQGFNEQFF	TGTGCCAGCAGCTTACCGGGACAGGGATTCAATGAGCAGTTCTTC
TRBJ2-3	TRBV2	once	TRBD2	CASSSSSGFTDTQYF	TGTGCCAGCAGTTCCTCTAGCGGGTTCACAGATACGCAGTATTTT
TRBJ2-5	TRBV11-2	.	.	CASSFYERQETQYF	TGTGCCAGCAGCTTTTACGAGCGCCAAGAGACCCAGTACTTC
TRBJ2-5	TRBV6-5	.	TRBD1	CASCPNRGQETQYF	TGTGCCAGCTGCCCGAACAGGGGCCAAGAGACCCAGTACTTC
TRBJ2-7	TRBV9	few	.	CASSPDLSSYEQYF	TGTGCCAGCAGCCCAGACTTGAGCTCCTACGAGCAGTACTTC
TRBJ1-3	TRBV10-3	few	TRBD1	CAISIDRGNGNTIYF	TGTGCCATCAGTATTGACAGGGGGAATGGAAACACCATATATTTT
TRBJ1-1	TRBV5-5	few	.	CASSKRSRDTEAFF	TGTGCCAGCAGCAAGAGGTCACGGGACACTGAAGCTTTCTTT
TRBJ1-5	TRBV19	.	TRBD1	CASSQTGGGYRNQPQHF	TGTGCCAGTAGCCAGACAGGGGGCGGGTATCGCAATCAGCCCCAGCATTTT
TRBJ1-1	TRBV28	.	TRBD1	CASSLSPGTGNTEAFF	TGTGCCAGCAGTCTCAGTCCCGGGACAGGGAACACTGAAGCTTTCTTT
TRBJ1-2	TRBV6-6	.	TRBD1	CASSNTGGANGYTF	TGTGCCAGCAGTAACACAGGGGGCGCGAATGGCTACACCTTC
TRBJ2-5	TRBV25-1	once	TRBD1	CASSERDRGHQETQYF	TGTGCCAGCAGTGAGAGGGACAGGGGACACCAAGAGACCCAGTACTTC
TRBJ2-1	TRBV7-9	.	TRBD2	CASSPLVSGGVFF	TGTGCCAGCAGCCCCCTCGTGAGTGGGGGGGTGTTCTTC
TRBJ2-1	TRBV5-1	.	.	CASVAGRNMDNEQFF	TGCGCCAGCGTAGCTGGAAGGAACATGGACAATGAGCAGTTCTTC
TRBJ2-5	TRBV5-1	.	TRBD2	CASRGLTETQYF	TGCGCCAGCAGGGGACTAACGGAGACCCAGTACTTC
TRBJ1-2	TRBV5-1	.	TRBD1	CASSPQGVGYTF	TGCGCCAGCAGCCCCCAGGGGGTAGGCTACACCTTC
TRBJ2-7	TRBV7-3	.	.	CASSLSPGNRYEQYF	TGTGCCAGCAGCTTAAGTCCAGGGAACCGCTACGAGCAGTACTTC
TRBJ1-3	TRBV6-5	.	.	CASSGRGVSGNTIYF	TGTGCCAGCAGTGGGCGGGGGGTCTCTGGAAACACCATATATTTT
TRBJ1-2	TRBV5-6	.	TRBD1	CASSLTTGGGYTF	TGTGCCAGCAGCTTGACGACAGGGGGCGGCTACACCTTC
TRBJ2-2	TRBV18	few	.	CASSPSGAPGELFF	TGTGCCAGCTCACCATCCGGAGCACCGGGGGAGCTGTTTTTT
TRBJ1-1	TRBV6-1	.	TRBD1	CASSVPWTGGQAFF	TGTGCCAGCAGTGTTCCCTGGACAGGGGGCCAAGCTTTCTTT
TRBJ2-7	TRBV7-3	.	TRBD2	CASSTLAGEQYF	TGTGCCAGCAGCACGCTAGCGGGGGAGCAGTACTTC
TRBJ1-5	TRBV6-1	few	.	CASSLGRSGNQPQHF	TGTGCCAGCAGTTTAGGGAGGAGCGGCAATCAGCCCCAGCATTTT
TRBJ2-5	TRBV6-1	.	.	CASSPRGSQETQYF	TGTGCCAGCAGCCCAAGGGGCAGCCAAGAGACCCAGTACTTC
TRBJ2-5	TRBV9	.	.	CASSVDPAEETQYF	TGTGCCAGCAGCGTAGATCCAGCGGAAGAGACCCAGTACTTC
TRBJ1-2	TRBV19	few	TRBD1	CASSIGERQGGYGYTF	TGTGCCAGTAGTATAGGTGAAAGACAGGGCGGCTATGGCTACACCTTC
TRBJ1-1	TRBV6-5	once	.	CASSYSGISPRTEAFF	TGTGCCAGCAGTTACTCCGGTATCTCACCCCGTACTGAAGCTTTCTTT
TRBJ1-2	TRBV19	.	.	CASSARRANYGYTF	TGTGCCAGTAGTGCCCGGAGAGCTAACTATGGCTACACCTTC
TRBJ2-1	TRBV29-1	few	TRBD2	CSVEGLAGGLSFRSSYNEQFF	TGCAGCGTTGAGGGACTAGCGGGGGGCCTATCATTCAGGAGCTCCTACAATGAGCAGTTCTTC
TRBJ1-1	TRBV23-1	.	TRBD1	CASSLTGQPKAFF	TGCGCCAGCAGTCTCACGGGACAGCCCAAAGCTTTCTTT
TRBJ1-4	TRBV4-2	few	.	CASNRGNEKLFF	TGTGCCAGCAACAGAGGGAATGAAAAACTGTTTTTT
TRBJ1-2	TRBV18	.	TRBD1	CASSPQGAQGYTF	TGTGCCAGCTCACCACAGGGGGCACAGGGCTACACCTTC
TRBJ2-4	TRBV5-5	.	.	CASSGQMIAKNIQYF	TGTGCCAGCAGCGGACAGATGATAGCCAAAAACATTCAGTACTTC
TRBJ1-1	TRBV5-4	.	.	CANHGGESGTEAFF	TGTGCCAACCATGGGGGGGAGTCGGGGACTGAAGCTTTCTTT
TRBJ1-2	TRBV6-6	.	.	CASTQKGGTNYGYTF	TGTGCCAGCACCCAGAAGGGGGGGACTAACTATGGCTACACCTTC
TRBJ1-1	TRBV7-9	.	TRBD1	CASSRGTVEAFF	TGTGCCAGCAGCCGCGGGACAGTTGAAGCTTTCTTT
TRBJ2-2	TRBV6-5	few	.	CASSYRQGTTGELFF	TGTGCCAGCAGTTACCGGCAGGGAACGACCGGGGAGCTGTTTTTT
TRBJ2-7	TRBV10-3	.	.	CAISEDKVTYEQYF	TGTGCCATCAGTGAGGACAAGGTCACCTACGAGCAGTACTTC
TRBJ2-7	TRBV19	.	TRBD1	CASSRTGPSYEQYF	TGTGCCAGTAGCCGGACAGGGCCCTCCTACGAGCAGTACTTC
TRBJ1-1	TRBV18	.	.	CASSLQGYTEAFF	TGTGCCAGCTCACTTCAGGGATACACTGAAGCTTTCTTT
TRBJ2-3	TRBV5-1	once	TRBD1	CASSFAGTDYYTDTQYF	TGCGCCAGCAGCTTCGCCGGGACAGACTATTACACAGATACGCAGTATTTT
TRBJ2-2	TRBV5-1	.	.	CASRRLAENTGELFF	TGCGCCAGCAGACGGCTAGCAGAGAACACCGGGGAGCTGTTTTTT
TRBJ1-3	TRBV9	.	.	CASSSSDRSGNTIYF	TGTGCCAGCAGCTCTTCAGACAGGTCTGGAAACACCATATATTTT
TRBJ2-3	TRBV2	once	.	CASSLWGPSTDTQYF	TGTGCCAGCAGTCTTTGGGGGCCGAGCACAGATACGCAGTATTTT
TRBJ2-7	TRBV13	.	TRBD2	CASSGGTQRGEQYF	TGTGCCAGCAGCGGAGGGACGCAGCGGGGCGAGCAGTACTTC